This T cell receptor beta chain was retrieved from a study of blood T cell repertoires in COVID-19. The method was immunoSEQ multiplex PCR; TCRdb's version includes in-frame clones alone and lacks a portion of them. This sample has about 100,000 clones; about nine tenths occur once, and the top ten carry less than 1.5%. The TCR comes from a woman in her 30s with acute or convalescent COVID-19. Sequencing was performed on peripheral blood.

The DNA of the CDR3 is TGTGCCAGCAGTTTCGGCAGGGGAAGCAATCAGCCCCAGCATTTT. It encodes CASSFGRGSNQPQHF. This chain joins TRBV28 and TRBJ1-5; TRBD1 is a possible D gene (6 bases). Trimming left V 3 bases short and J 1 base short, with 10 bases between. The CDR3 has 15 amino acids. CDR1 MDHEN and CDR2 SYDVKM come from the germline V gene. Looking up the rest from reference TRBV28 and TRBJ1-5 gives the full variable domain: DVKVTQSSRYLVKRTGEKVFLECVQDMDHENMFWYRQDPGLGLRLIYFSYDVKMKEKGDIPEGYSVSREKKERFSLILESASTNQTSMYLCASSFGRGSNQPQHFGDGTRLSIL.